The entry below gives a single TCR beta chain sequence along with its context. Its target is unknown. The record originates from a study of beta chain features in type 1 diabetes. Germline loops: CDR1 SGHTA, CDR2 FQGNSA. Trimming took 5 bases from V and 8 from J, leaving 16 bases between them. This CDR3 has 14 amino acids. Reverse transcription of all isolated RNA meant that expressed TCRB transcripts were sequenced. This table comes from immunoSEQ multiplex PCR, and its TCRdb copy is limited to in-frame clones, with some not included. The sample lists nearly 700,000 clones; 13% were seen once. Regarding the study as a whole: People with Type 1 diabetes carried modestly yet significantly shorter TCRB CDR3s in all four CD4+ subsets.

Sorting based on CD45RO/CCR7/CD25/CD127/CD95/CD27 separated CD4+ naive, central memory, regulatory and stem cell-like memory cells. The gene calls are TRBV7-2 and TRBJ1-5, with no clear D. Sequences were obtained from naive CD4+ T cells from blood. The sequence was collected from a man between 18 and 35 years old with type 1 diabetes. The CDR3 DNA reads as TGTGCCAGCAGCGCCCGAGGTGGGATGGAGCCCCAGCATTTT. Encoded protein: CASSARGGMEPQHF.